The source of this T cell receptor beta chain is a study of technical replicates of blood from a few donors. Clones were sequenced by immunoSEQ multiplex PCR, and TCRdb holds only the in-frame ones, with some missing. The data show about 83,000 clones, approximately 90% seen once. This clone was counted a few times. Sequenced material: T cells isolated from PBMCs. The sequence was obtained from a human donor in good health.

CDR3 nucleotide sequence: TGTGCCAGCAGTCCAACCGGGACACCGGATAATGAAAAACTGTTTTTT. Protein: CASSPTGTPDNEKLFF. The chain links TRBV28 to TRBJ1-4, with TRBD1 as a possible D gene (6 bases). Per germline, CDR1 MDHEN and CDR2 SYDVKM. The V end lost 5 bases, the J end lost 4 bases, and 17 bases lay between the germline ends. The length of the CDR3 is 16 residues.